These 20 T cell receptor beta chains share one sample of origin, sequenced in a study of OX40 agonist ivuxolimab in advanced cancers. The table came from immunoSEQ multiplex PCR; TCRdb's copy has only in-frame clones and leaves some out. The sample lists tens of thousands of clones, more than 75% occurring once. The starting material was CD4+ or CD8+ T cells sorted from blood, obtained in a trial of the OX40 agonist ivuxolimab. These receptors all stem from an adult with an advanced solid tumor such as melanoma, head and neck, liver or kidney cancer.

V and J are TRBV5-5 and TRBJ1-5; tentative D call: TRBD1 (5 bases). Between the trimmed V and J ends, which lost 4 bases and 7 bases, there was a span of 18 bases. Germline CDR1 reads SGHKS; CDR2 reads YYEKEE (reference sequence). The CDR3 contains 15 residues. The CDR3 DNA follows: TGTGCCAGCAGCCTTGCGGGGACGGGGGAGCAGCCCCAGCATTTT. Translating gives CASSLAGTGEQPQHF.

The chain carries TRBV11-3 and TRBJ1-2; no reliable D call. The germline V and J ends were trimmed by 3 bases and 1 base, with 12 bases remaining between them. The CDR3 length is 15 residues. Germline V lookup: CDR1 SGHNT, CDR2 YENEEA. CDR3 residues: CASSFYSPFNYGYTF. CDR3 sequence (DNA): TGTGCCAGCAGCTTTTACAGCCCTTTTAACTATGGCTACACCTTC. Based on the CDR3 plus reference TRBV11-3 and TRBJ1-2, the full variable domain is EAGVVQSPRYKIIEKKQPVAFWCNPISGHNTLYWYLQNLGQGPELLIRYENEEAVDDSQLPKDRFSAERLKGVDSTLKIQPAELGDSAVYLCASSFYSPFNYGYTFGSGTRLTVV.

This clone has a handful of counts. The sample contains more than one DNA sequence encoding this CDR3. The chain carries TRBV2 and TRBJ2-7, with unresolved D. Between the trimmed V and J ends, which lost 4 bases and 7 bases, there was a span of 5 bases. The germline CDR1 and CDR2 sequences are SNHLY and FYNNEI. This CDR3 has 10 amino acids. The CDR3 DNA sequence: TGTGCCAGCAGTGGGGTAGAGCAGTACTTC. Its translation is CASSGVEQYF.

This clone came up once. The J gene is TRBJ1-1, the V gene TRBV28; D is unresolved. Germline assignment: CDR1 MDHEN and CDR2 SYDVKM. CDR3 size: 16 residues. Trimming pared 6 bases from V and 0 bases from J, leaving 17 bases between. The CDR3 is CASRTDPGVLNTEAFF. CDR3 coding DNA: TGTGCCAGCAGAACCGACCCCGGGGTATTGAACACTGAAGCTTTCTTT.

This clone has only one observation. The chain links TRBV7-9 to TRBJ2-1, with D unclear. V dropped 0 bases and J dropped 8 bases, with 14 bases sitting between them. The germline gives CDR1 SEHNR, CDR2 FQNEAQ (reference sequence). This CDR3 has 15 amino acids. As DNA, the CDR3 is TGTGCCAGCAGCTTAGCTCTTGGGTTTATAGATGAGCAGTTCTTC. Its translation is CASSLALGFIDEQFF.

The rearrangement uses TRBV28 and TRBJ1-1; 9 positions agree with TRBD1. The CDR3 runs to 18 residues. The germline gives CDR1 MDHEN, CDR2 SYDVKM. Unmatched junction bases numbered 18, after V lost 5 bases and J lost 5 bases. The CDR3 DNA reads TGTGCCAGCAGTCTACCGGACAGGGGCGAAATGATTAAGACTGAAGCTTTCTTT. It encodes CASSLPDRGEMIKTEAFF.

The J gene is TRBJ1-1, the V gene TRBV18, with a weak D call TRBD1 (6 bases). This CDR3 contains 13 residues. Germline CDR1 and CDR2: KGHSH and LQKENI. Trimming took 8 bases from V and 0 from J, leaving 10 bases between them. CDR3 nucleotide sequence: TGTGCCAGCCGAGGGACACTGAACACTGAAGCTTTCTTT. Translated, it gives CASRGTLNTEAFF.

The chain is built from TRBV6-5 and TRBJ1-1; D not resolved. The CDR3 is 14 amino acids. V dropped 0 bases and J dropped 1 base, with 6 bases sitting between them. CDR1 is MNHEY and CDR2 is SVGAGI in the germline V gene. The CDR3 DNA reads TGTGCCAGCAGTTACTCGTGGGGGAACACTGAAGCTTTCTTT. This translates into CASSYSWGNTEAFF.

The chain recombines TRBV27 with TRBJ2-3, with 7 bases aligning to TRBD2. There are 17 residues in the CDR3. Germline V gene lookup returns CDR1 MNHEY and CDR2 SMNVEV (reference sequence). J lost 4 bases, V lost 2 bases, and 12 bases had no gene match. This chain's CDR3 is CASSLTGGSSRPDTQYF. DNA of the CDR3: TGTGCCAGCAGTTTAACGGGCGGGAGTTCGCGGCCAGATACGCAGTATTTT.

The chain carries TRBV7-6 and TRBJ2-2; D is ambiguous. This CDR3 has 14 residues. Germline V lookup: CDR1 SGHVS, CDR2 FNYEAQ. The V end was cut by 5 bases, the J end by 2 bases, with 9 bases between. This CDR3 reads CASSVLTNTGELFF. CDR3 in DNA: TGTGCCAGCAGCGTACTGACTAACACCGGGGAGCTGTTTTTT.

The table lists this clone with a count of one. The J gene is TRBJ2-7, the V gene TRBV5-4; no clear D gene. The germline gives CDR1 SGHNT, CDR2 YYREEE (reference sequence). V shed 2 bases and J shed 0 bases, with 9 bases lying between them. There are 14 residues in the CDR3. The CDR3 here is CASSFLGYSYEQYF. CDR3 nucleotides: TGTGCCAGCAGCTTCCTCGGGTACTCCTACGAGCAGTACTTC.

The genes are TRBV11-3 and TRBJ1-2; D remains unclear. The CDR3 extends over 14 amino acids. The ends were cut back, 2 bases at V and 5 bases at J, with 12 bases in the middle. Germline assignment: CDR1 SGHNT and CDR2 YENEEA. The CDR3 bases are TGTGCCAGCAGCTTACGGGGAATGGCGTATGGCTACACCTTC. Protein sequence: CASSLRGMAYGYTF.

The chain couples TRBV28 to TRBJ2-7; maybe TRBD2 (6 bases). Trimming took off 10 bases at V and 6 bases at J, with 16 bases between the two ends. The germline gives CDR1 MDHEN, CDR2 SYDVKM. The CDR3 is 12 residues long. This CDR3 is CATRGWGSEQYF. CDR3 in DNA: TGTGCCACCCGGGGGTGGGGGTCCGAGCAGTACTTC.

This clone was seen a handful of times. In DNA form, the CDR3 reads TGTGCCAGCAGTCCCGGGACAGGTTTCGGTCAGCCCCAGCATTTT. It codes for CASSPGTGFGQPQHF. This sequence joins TRBV28 and TRBJ1-5, with 8 bases aligning to TRBD1. V trimming: 5 bases; J trimming: 6 bases; junction bases outside the gene matches: 9. The CDR3 sequence is 15 residues long. Germline CDR1 reads MDHEN; CDR2 reads SYDVKM.

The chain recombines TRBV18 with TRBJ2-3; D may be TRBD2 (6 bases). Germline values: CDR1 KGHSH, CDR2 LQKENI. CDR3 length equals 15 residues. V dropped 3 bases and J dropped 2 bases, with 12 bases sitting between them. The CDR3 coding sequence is TGTGCCAGCTCACCTTTCGGGACTGCCACAGATACGCAGTATTTT. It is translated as CASSPFGTATDTQYF.

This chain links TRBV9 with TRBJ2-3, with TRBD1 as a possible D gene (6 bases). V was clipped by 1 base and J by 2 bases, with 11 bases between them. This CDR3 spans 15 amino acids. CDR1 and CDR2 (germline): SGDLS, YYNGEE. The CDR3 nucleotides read TGTGCCAGCAGCGTACCCCAGGGGCTCACAGATACGCAGTATTTT. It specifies CASSVPQGLTDTQYF.

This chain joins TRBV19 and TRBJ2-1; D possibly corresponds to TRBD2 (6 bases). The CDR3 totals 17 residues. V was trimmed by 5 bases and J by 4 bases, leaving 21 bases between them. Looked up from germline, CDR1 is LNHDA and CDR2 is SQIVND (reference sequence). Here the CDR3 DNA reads TGTGCCAGTAGTGGACGCGGGGCGGGCGACTTATACAATGAGCAGTTCTTC. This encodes CASSGRGAGDLYNEQFF. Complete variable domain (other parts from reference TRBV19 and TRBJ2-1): DGGITQSPKYLFRKEGQNVTLSCEQNLNHDAMYWYRQDPGQGLRLIYYSQIVNDFQKGDIAEGYSVSREKKESFPLTVTSAQKNPTAFYLCASSGRGAGDLYNEQFFGPGTRLTVL.

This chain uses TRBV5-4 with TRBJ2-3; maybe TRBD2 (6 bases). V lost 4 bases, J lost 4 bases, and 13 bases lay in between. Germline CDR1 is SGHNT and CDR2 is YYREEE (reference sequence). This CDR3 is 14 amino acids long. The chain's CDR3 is CASSLTGDADTQYF. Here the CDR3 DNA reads TGTGCCAGCAGCCTAACGGGGGACGCAGATACGCAGTATTTT.

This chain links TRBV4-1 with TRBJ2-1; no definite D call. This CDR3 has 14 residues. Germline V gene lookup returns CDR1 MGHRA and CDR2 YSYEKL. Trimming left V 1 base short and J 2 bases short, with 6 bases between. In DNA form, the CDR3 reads TGCGCCAGCAGCCAAGCTCCCGCCTACAATGAGCAGTTCTTC. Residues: CASSQAPAYNEQFF.

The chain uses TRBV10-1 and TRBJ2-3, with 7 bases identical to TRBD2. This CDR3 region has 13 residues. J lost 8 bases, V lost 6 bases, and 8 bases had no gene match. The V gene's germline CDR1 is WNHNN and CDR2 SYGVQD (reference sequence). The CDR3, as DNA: TGCGCCAGCAGGGCGCGGGAGAGGGGTACGCAGTATTTT. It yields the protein CASRARERGTQYF.